This T cell receptor beta chain was recorded in a study of blood T cell repertoires in COVID-19. At the level of the study: Both acute and convalescent COVID-19 samples were obtained from the United States, Italy and Spain. PBMCs, B-cell-depleted T cells, or T cells provided the cDNA or gDNA that made up the material.

The germline V gene has CDR1 SGHTA and CDR2 FQGNSA. Losses at the gene ends were 1 base for V and 4 bases for J; bases not matched to a gene: 5. The CDR3 loop spans 16 amino acids. Using immunoSEQ multiplex PCR, the repertoire was profiled, and TCRdb retains in-frame clones only, with some absent. This table has tens of thousands of clones, around 87% appearing once. Sequencing was done on a sample of peripheral blood. This receptor was obtained from an older woman with acute or convalescent COVID-19. The genes are TRBV7-2 and TRBJ2-1; 9 nucleotides match TRBD2. CDR3: CASSLGPTSGYNEQFF. CDR3 DNA: TGTGCCAGCAGCTTAGGGCCGACTAGCGGATACAATGAGCAGTTCTTC.